This TCR beta chain was sequenced during a study of PD-L1 blockade in urothelial cancer (TCRdb year 2017). As for the study more broadly: Therapy was started around 2014 for all patients, and atezolizumab 1,200 mg was administered intravenously every 3 weeks. About 90% of the 29 patients were identified as males with urothelial cancer of bladder origin, and a prior smoking history was reported by 18 of 29 patients. An ECOG performance status of 0 or 1 was recorded for the patients, and 0 to 3 prior chemotherapy regimens had been received by the patients. Blood samples were analyzed at 3 weeks after treatment start (second dose) and at 6 weeks after treatment start. Blood samples yielded a median of about 150,000 T cells and tens of thousands of unique TCRs, with median clonality roughly 0.082. An exploratory multi-omic analysis was conducted of the somatic, immune and clinical correlates of response to PD-L1 blockade with atezolizumab in urothelial cancer. Pretreatment tumor samples, along with matched peripheral blood collected serially before and after atezolizumab treatment, underwent TCR sequencing. Durable clinical benefit meant progression-free survival longer than 6 months, and TCR features were also tested against progression-free and overall survival. In the same patients who had TCR sequencing, pretreatment tumors also underwent whole exome sequencing and RNA sequencing. Durable clinical benefit was achieved by nine patients but not by the remaining 20. Twenty-nine patients had pretreatment blood TCR-seq, 24 had at least one posttreatment blood collection, and 24 had tumor TCR-seq.

Turning to this clone: What this receptor recognizes is not known. One base away there is no much larger clone; base qualities are not given.

The sample's time point label is to be understood as: pretreatment peripheral blood. A total of 25 to 35 patients with locally advanced or metastatic urothelial carcinoma, treated at Memorial Sloan Kettering on a trial protocol, made up the cohort. Peripheral blood mononuclear cells were collected pretreatment and during treatment, with between 1 and 8 total time points per patient. The Qiagen DNeasy Blood extraction kit was used to purify genomic DNA from total PBMCs and from tumor samples. Collected pretreatment and during treatment, PBMCs were isolated and stored as previously described. Synthetic TCR analog templates were spiked into each PCR so that absolute template abundance could be estimated from read counts. Using the immunoSEQ assay, TCRbeta CDR3 regions were amplified from genomic DNA with bias-controlled V and J gene primers. Sequencing of rearranged TCRbeta segments was performed at approximately 20X coverage. The source study handled its data this way. Clustering was used to correct sequencing errors, and CDR3s were annotated against IMGT to assign V, D and J genes. Only productive TCRbeta rearrangements were used in downstream analyses, excluding out-of-frame or stop-codon sequences. To compute clonality, Shannon entropy was normalized by the log of the number of unique productive sequences and then subtracted from one. Fisher's exact test with Benjamini-Hochberg correction, at a threshold of adjusted p below 0.01, was used to find clones that differed between time points or between blood and tumor. TCRdb's version of the immuneACCESS table is confined to in-frame rearrangements and falls short of the full clone set. An unresolved V gene accounts for under half of the shortfall where checked; the remainder is of unknown origin. V and J calls and clone size are given by that table; D and trimming were obtained from the DNA. Present in this sample are 95,000 or so clones, roughly 84% of which were seen just once. The top ten clones comprise 2% of the sample.

Beyond this particular receptor, the publication reports: A pretreatment peripheral blood TCR clonality below the median was linked to improved progression-free and overall survival. Among patients with durable benefit, tumor-associated TCR clones showed greater expansion in peripheral blood 3 weeks after treatment started (n ≈ 24, p = 0.022). Small sample size (n ≈ 27) and many exploratory analyses mean the results are intended to be hypothesis-generating.

V and J are trimmed by 1 base and 7 bases, and the gene matches miss 7 bases of the junction. CDR1 and CDR2, per the germline V gene (reference sequence), are GTSNPN and SVGIG. From the cysteine up to the phenylalanine, the CDR3 has a length of 14 residues. Solely the CDR3 DNA is kept, with 42 bases framed from the first base. The TCR comes from a man in his 60s with urothelial cancer. The V and J genes are TRBV30 and TRBJ1-5, and 7 junction bases match TRBD1. The sample was PBMCs, taken around atezolizumab (anti-PD-L1) treatment. The DNA sequence follows: TGTGCCTGGAGTGCCCGACAGGGCCCCCAGCCCCAGCATTTT. Its product reads: CAWSARQGPQPQHF.